This is a list of T cell receptor beta chains from one sample in a study of blood T cell repertoires in COVID-19. Measured with immunoSEQ multiplex PCR; TCRdb has only the in-frame clones, and not every one. The sample gives under 350,000 clones, about 86% of which show up once; 4% to 5% is in the top ten. Sequenced input: PBMCs or T cells enriched from blood (not recorded which). The receptors derive from a woman aged 40 to 50 with acute COVID-19. Both conserved end residues are part of each CDR3.

V: TRBV25-1; J: TRBJ2-7; CDR3: CASSDTSGSYEQYF
V: TRBV6-5; J: TRBJ1-4; CDR3: CASRDRRGEKLFF
V: TRBV7-2; J: TRBJ1-5; CDR3: CASSWTGKPNQPQHF
V: TRBV5-1; J: TRBJ1-2; CDR3: CASSLAGTGGFGYTF
V: TRBV27; J: TRBJ1-2; CDR3: CASSFHSSNGYTF
V: TRBV5-1; J: TRBJ1-4; CDR3: CASSLAGVNEKLFF
V: TRBV15; J: TRBJ1-1; CDR3: CATSRESGINTEAFF
V: TRBV19; J: TRBJ1-5; CDR3: CASSMSGGFSQPQHF
V: TRBV6-5; J: TRBJ2-1; CDR3: CASSVLQGTVNEQFF
V: TRBV19; J: TRBJ1-5; CDR3: CASKLLGQGNQPQHF
V: TRBV28; J: TRBJ2-7; CDR3: CASRDGLAGPYEQYF
V: TRBV11-2; J: TRBJ2-3; CDR3: CASSLRGTDTQYF
V: TRBV5-1; J: TRBJ1-1; CDR3: CASSLQGVGTEAFF
V: TRBV25-1; J: TRBJ2-5; CDR3: CASPTGQGVQETQYF
V: TRBV3-1/TRBV3-2; J: TRBJ1-2; CDR3: CASSPRTGYGYTF
V: TRBV27; J: TRBJ2-7; CDR3: CASSPRRVSDEQYF
V: TRBV7-9; J: TRBJ2-1; CDR3: CASSKGQVVLNEQFF
V: TRBV11-3; J: TRBJ1-2; CDR3: CASSSAGNYGYTF
V: TRBV27; J: TRBJ1-1; CDR3: CASSLGQGAVTEAFF
V: TRBV4-3; J: TRBJ2-3; CDR3: CASSQDPGFSTDTQYF
V: TRBV19; J: TRBJ2-3; CDR3: CASSIGWQTSTDTQYF
V: TRBV19; J: TRBJ1-1; CDR3: CASSTQGVGTEAFF
V: TRBV6-5; J: TRBJ1-6; CDR3: CASTITEQGGVPLHF
V: TRBV6-6; J: TRBJ1-5; CDR3: CASRWTSELHF
V: TRBV9; J: TRBJ1-1; CDR3: CASSADRGLTEAFF
V: TRBV29-1; J: TRBJ2-1; CDR3: CSVPDRGPNEQFF
V: TRBV19; J: TRBJ1-5; CDR3: CASSIPGVGNQPQHF
V: TRBV2; J: TRBJ2-1; CDR3: CASREGQDLYNEQFF
V: TRBV29-1; J: TRBJ2-7; CDR3: CSVGLAKEQYF